This T cell receptor (beta chain) emerged from a study of radiation and T cells in renal cell carcinoma (dated by TCRdb to the early 2020s). For context, the study as a whole: In total, 50 to 60 samples, comprising 26 tumors and 27 peripheral blood samples, were subjected to TCR beta sequencing. The final blood draw took place at 4 weeks after radiation, the same time as nephrectomy. A total of roughly 3,900,000 unique CDR3 nucleotide sequences, encoding 2.8 million or so unique CDR3 amino acid sequences, were found across all 50 or so samples. On the study overall, not on this receptor specifically: Because pretreatment tumor biopsies were not available, the baseline intratumoral presence of clonotypes could not be determined. Effects of radiation dose or scheduling on the TCR repertoire could not be addressed with the single-armed trial design. Top tumor clonotypes rose in blood from baseline to 2 weeks post-radiation, then contracted by 4 weeks, suggesting transient expansion of tumor-resident clones. Dynamics of the blood repertoire were not tracked past 4 weeks after treatment.

The germline V gene sets CDR1 to SGHTA and CDR2 to FQGTGA. V is reduced by 1 base and J by 7 bases, leaving a spacing of 14 bases between them. The CDR3 covers 15 residues, taking in both the cysteine and the phenylalanine. CDR3 DNA is the only sequence kept; it has 45 bases, read in frame from the first base. Reading the label with the study, this specimen's time point is: blood 4 weeks post-SBRT, at nephrectomy. Interpreted using the paper, the treatment or condition label stands for: 15 Gy SBRT to primary tumor, nephrectomy 4 weeks later. Samples came from a clinical trial, in which primary renal cell carcinomas received 15 Gy stereotactic body radiation therapy followed by nephrectomy 4 weeks later. To follow tumor-enriched clonotypes, serial peripheral blood was collected from radiation-treated patients at baseline and at 2 weeks and 4 weeks after SBRT. All patients had renal cell carcinoma with clear cell pathology. The QIAamp DNA Blood Mini Kit (Qiagen) was used to prepare genomic DNA for TCR sequencing. The analyses included just those samples that passed every quality control check.

As to this clone: No antigen is known for it. Base quality data are lacking; no much larger clone is found one base away.

TCR beta libraries were generated from genomic DNA with the immunoSEQ kit, following the manufacturer's recommendations. For library preparation, a first multiplex PCR was performed with proprietary primers, followed by a second PCR in which unique barcodes were added, and bead cleanups were performed after each round. Each sample batch included a kit-provided positive control reaction and a negative control reaction. The final libraries underwent checking on an Agilent 4200 TapeStation D1000 ScreenTape, volumetric pooling, and quantification by qPCR. An Illumina NextSeq500 fitted with a MidOutput 150-cycle cartridge performed the sequencing, running 156 Read1 cycles and 15 Index1 cycles with the kit's custom primers. The pooled library was loaded at 0.95 to 1 pM with roughly 19% PhiX control spiked in. The original pipeline was this. The vendor-processed data were analyzed in R, and a clonotype was defined as all T cells that share the same CDR3 nucleotide sequence. For clone abundance analyses, frequencies were normalized to the 10,000 most abundant clones per sample. Before analysis, public T cell clones were removed, and these numbered fewer than six per sample on average. Tumor-enriched and baseline blood-enriched clonotypes were defined by at least a 32-fold difference in abundance between compartments. A beta-binomial differential abundance model was used to identify clonotypes that were expanded or contracted between blood time points. Similarity between tumor and blood repertoires was quantified using the Baroni-Urbani and Buser coefficient, and groups were compared with two-tailed Wilcoxon tests in R. Here the immuneACCESS table is served through TCRdb, limited to in-frame sequences with V and J called. Missing clones are a known gap in these copies; in checked studies unresolved V genes cover under half, and the rest lacks a known reason. D and trimming were read from the DNA, whereas the V and J calls and clone size are those reported in that table. Present in this sample are 65,000 or so clones, 60% to 85% of which were seen just once. The ten top clones hold approximately 7% of the sample.

This chain joins TRBV7-3 to TRBJ2-1; a tentative D call is TRBD2 (6 bases match). The TCR sequence derives from a man aged 60 to 75 with renal cell carcinoma. The sample in question was blood, obtained from a patient whose treatment included radiotherapy and nephrectomy. Read as DNA, the sequence is TGTGCCAGCAGCTTAATCCTAGCGAAATCTAATGAGCAGTTCTTC. This sequence encodes CASSLILAKSNEQFF. This CDR3, with the reference TRBV7-3 and TRBJ2-1 proteins standing in past its ends, gives the full variable domain GAGVSQTPSNKVTEKGKYVELRCDPISGHTALYWYRQSLGQGPEFLIYFQGTGAADDSGLPNDRFFAVRPEGSVSTLKIQRTERGDSAVYLCASSLILAKSNEQFFGPGTRLTVL.